These T cell receptor beta chains were read from a single sample in a study of blood T cell repertoires in COVID-19. The repertoire was sequenced with immunoSEQ multiplex PCR; TCRdb's copy has only in-frame clones and lacks some. The table records 55,000 to 85,000 clones, 79% of them present only once. The sequenced sample was peripheral blood. The source is a man in his 60s with active or convalescent COVID-19. Both conserved end residues are part of each CDR3. D genes are given only for firm matches. Expanded clones are given a class, and other clones once, few, many or no size at all.

>TRBJ2-3|TRBV2|.|TRBD1
TGTGCCAGCAGCCAGGGGGTATTGGGCACAGATACGCAGTATTTT
CASSQGVLGTDTQYF
>TRBJ2-7|TRBV5-5|.|TRBD2
TGTGCCAGCAGCCCGACTAGCGGGGGGCCTGGAAGTTACTACGAGCAGTACTTC
CASSPTSGGPGSYYEQYF
>TRBJ1-2|TRBV29-1|.|.
TGCAGCGTTGAAGATCAGGGAGGGGGCTACACCTTC
CSVEDQGGGYTF
>TRBJ2-1|TRBV6-5|.|.
TGTGCCAGCAGAGGACCCCAGGGAAGTGAGCAGTTCTTC
CASRGPQGSEQFF
>TRBJ1-2|TRBV5-4|.|TRBD1
TGTGCCAGCAGCTTGTGGGCAGGGGGCGATGATGGCTACACCTTC
CASSLWAGGDDGYTF
>TRBJ1-3|TRBV3-1/TRBV3-2|once|.
TGTGCCAGCAGCCTTAGCCCAGTCTCTGGAAACACCATATATTTT
CASSLSPVSGNTIYF
>TRBJ1-1|TRBV28|few|.
TGTGCCAGCAGCTCAGGGGCGTTTGGCGCTGAAGCTTTCTTT
CASSSGAFGAEAFF
>TRBJ2-3|TRBV24-1|.|TRBD2
TGTGCCACCAGTGATTCCCCCGGGACTAGCCTTAGCACAGATACGCAGTATTTT
CATSDSPGTSLSTDTQYF
>TRBJ2-5|TRBV15|.|TRBD2
TGTGCCACCAGCATTCGGACTAGCGGGGCTGGCCAGTACTTC
CATSIRTSGAGQYF
>TRBJ1-2|TRBV4-3|few|.
TGCGCCAGCAGCCAAGAGGCAGGGAATGGCTACACCTTC
CASSQEAGNGYTF
>TRBJ1-1|TRBV27|.|.
TGTGCCAGCTTCCCCCCCAGTCTGAACACTGAAGCTTTCTTT
CASFPPSLNTEAFF
>TRBJ2-7|TRBV27|.|TRBD1
TGTGCCAGCAGTTTTCTGACAGGGGGCTTCGAGCAGTACTTC
CASSFLTGGFEQYF
>TRBJ2-5|TRBV6-5|.|.
TGTGCCAGCAGCCCAGGACAGTTCCAAGAGACCCAGTACTTC
CASSPGQFQETQYF
>TRBJ2-1|TRBV9|.|.
TGTGCCAGCAGCGAGACTGGCCAGAATGAGCAGTTCTTC
CASSETGQNEQFF
>TRBJ1-4|TRBV4-1|.|.
TGCGCCAGCAGCCAAGAAGGACTCCGGGTAGAAAAACTGTTTTTT
CASSQEGLRVEKLFF
>TRBJ2-1|TRBV7-3|.|TRBD1
TGTGCCAGCAGCTCCAACCGGGACAGGGGGCGAAATGAGCAGTTCTTC
CASSSNRDRGRNEQFF
>TRBJ1-2|TRBV9|.|.
TGTGCCAGCAGCGACAGACAGGACCCCTATGGCTACACCTTC
CASSDRQDPYGYTF
>TRBJ1-6|TRBV18|.|.
TGTGCCAGCTCATTCGACAGCACGATTTCACCCCTCCACTTT
CASSFDSTISPLHF
>TRBJ1-2|TRBV18|.|.
TGTGCCAGCTCACCTCGTGATTCCGCGGTTGGCTACACCTTC
CASSPRDSAVGYTF
>TRBJ1-2|TRBV28|.|TRBD1
TGTGCCAGCAGTTGGACAGGGTATGGCTACACCTTC
CASSWTGYGYTF
>TRBJ2-5|TRBV12-2|.|.
TGTGCAAGTCGCCTAGGACAGGAGGAGACCCAGTACTTC
CASRLGQEETQYF
>TRBJ2-1|TRBV7-3|.|TRBD2
TGTGCCAGCAGCCCTAACGGCGGGGGCTACAATGAGCAGTTCTTC
CASSPNGGGYNEQFF
>TRBJ1-5|TRBV7-8|.|.
TGTGCCAGCAGCTTAAAATTGGCAGGGGCCGTAGGACAGCCCCAGCATTTT
CASSLKLAGAVGQPQHF
>TRBJ1-5|TRBV28|.|.
TGTGCCAGCAGTTGGACAGCTGAAGGGGGGCCCCAGCATTTT
CASSWTAEGGPQHF
>TRBJ1-3|TRBV9|once|TRBD1
TGTGCCAGCAGCGTAGCAGGGACAGGGGGCTTTGGAAACACCATATATTTT
CASSVAGTGGFGNTIYF
>TRBJ1-5|TRBV28|few|TRBD1
TGTGCCAGCAGTTCCCTCGGGTTTACAGGGGGGTACAATCAGCCCCAGCATTTT
CASSSLGFTGGYNQPQHF
>TRBJ2-1|TRBV5-1|once|.
TGCGCCAGCAGCTTGGAGGGCGGGCGCCAGAGCTCCTACAATGAGCAGTTCTTC
CASSLEGGRQSSYNEQFF
>TRBJ2-3|TRBV30|.|TRBD2
TGTGCCTGGAGTCCCGGGACTAGTCTCACAGATACGCAGTATTTT
CAWSPGTSLTDTQYF
>TRBJ2-3|TRBV18|.|.
TGTGCCAGCTCACCACCGAGAGGCCAAATGGATACGCAGTATTTT
CASSPPRGQMDTQYF
>TRBJ2-7|TRBV5-1|.|.
TGCGCCAGCAGCTTGGGACAGACCTCCTCCTACGAGCAGTACTTC
CASSLGQTSSYEQYF
>TRBJ2-2|TRBV18|.|.
TGTGCCAGCTCACTCTCATTTGGACTGGGGACCGGGGAGCTGTTTTTT
CASSLSFGLGTGELFF
>TRBJ1-2|TRBV3-1/TRBV3-2|.|.
TGTGCCAGCAGCCTCACCGTGACAGAGAATGGCTACACCTTC
CASSLTVTENGYTF
>TRBJ2-7|TRBV9|.|.
TGTGCCAGCAGCGTAGAGGGCAGGGGTAACGAGCAGTACTTC
CASSVEGRGNEQYF
>TRBJ1-5|TRBV7-2|.|.
TGTGCCAGCAGCTTAGGATCGGGGTATAGCAATCAGCCCCAGCATTTT
CASSLGSGYSNQPQHF
>TRBJ1-2|TRBV6-5|.|.
TGTGCCAGCAGCCAAACGGACAGTGCGAGCTATGGCTACACCTTC
CASSQTDSASYGYTF
>TRBJ1-4|TRBV10-3|.|TRBD1
TGTGCCATCAGCACGGGACAGGGGGCTACCAGTTCAACTAATGAAAAACTGTTTTTT
CAISTGQGATSSTNEKLFF
>TRBJ2-7|TRBV18|.|TRBD2
TGTGCCAGCTCACCACCTAGCGGGTCCTCCTACGAGCAGTACTTC
CASSPPSGSSYEQYF
>TRBJ1-3|TRBV9|.|.
TGTGCCAGCAGCGTAGCTTCGAGACTCCACTCTGGAAACACCATATATTTT
CASSVASRLHSGNTIYF
>TRBJ2-5|TRBV14|.|TRBD2
TGTGCCAGCAGCCGGACTAGCGGGGGGGCTGAGACCCAGTACTTC
CASSRTSGGAETQYF
>TRBJ1-3|TRBV28|once|.
TGTGCCAGCAGCGACCCTGGGGGGTCTGGAAACACCATATATTTT
CASSDPGGSGNTIYF
>TRBJ1-3|TRBV4-3|many|.
TGCGCCAGCAGCCAAGACAGGGTTTCTGGAAACACCATATATTTT
CASSQDRVSGNTIYF
>TRBJ1-2|TRBV7-2|.|TRBD1
TGTGCCAGCAGCTCCGGACAGGACTATGGCTACACCTTC
CASSSGQDYGYTF
>TRBJ1-1|TRBV6-5|.|.
TGTGCCAGCAGTTCTTTCACAGCCGGGAGGGCTGAAGCTTTCTTT
CASSSFTAGRAEAFF
>TRBJ2-1|TRBV4-1|.|.
TGCGCCAGCAGCCTCGGGACTTCGAATTACAATGAGCAGTTCTTC
CASSLGTSNYNEQFF
>TRBJ1-1|TRBV2|.|.
TGTGCCAGCAAAGTGAGCACTGAAGCTTTCTTT
CASKVSTEAFF
>TRBJ2-1|TRBV9|.|TRBD2
TGTGCCAGCAGCGTAGTAGCGGGGGGGGTCTCCTACAATGAGCAGTTCTTC
CASSVVAGGVSYNEQFF
>TRBJ2-3|TRBV30|.|TRBD1
TGTGCCTGGAGTGTACCGGTAGGACAGGAAGATACGCAGTATTTT
CAWSVPVGQEDTQYF